This passage covers 15 T cell receptor beta chains from one sample sequenced in a study of blood T cell repertoires in COVID-19. Assay: immunoSEQ multiplex PCR; the TCRdb copy retains only in-frame clones and omits some. Among hundreds of thousands of clones listed, about nine tenths were seen once. Sequencing input: PBMCs or T cells enriched from blood (not recorded which). Source of these receptors: a man younger than 35 who had recovered from COVID-19.

This rearrangement joins TRBV27 to TRBJ2-2; weak D call: TRBD2 (5 bases). CDR1 and CDR2 from the germline V gene are MNHEY and SMNVEV (reference sequence). V dropped 1 base and J dropped 11 bases, with 14 bases sitting between them. There are 14 residues in the CDR3. For the CDR3, the DNA is TGTGCCAGCAGTTTATGGGAAGGGAGTGCAGAGCTGTTTTTT. As protein: CASSLWEGSAELFF.

J is TRBJ1-2 and V is TRBV28, with D tentatively TRBD1 (6 bases). This CDR3 region has 13 residues. Looked up from germline, CDR1 is MDHEN and CDR2 is SYDVKM. Between the trimmed V and J ends, which lost 3 bases and 4 bases, there was a span of 9 bases. This CDR3 is CASSFGQFYGYTF. For the CDR3, the DNA is TGTGCCAGCAGTTTCGGACAGTTCTATGGCTACACCTTC.

This chain joins TRBV28 and TRBJ2-7; the D is unclear. V lost 6 bases and J lost 2, with 11 bases in between. Germline V lookup: CDR1 MDHEN, CDR2 SYDVKM. The CDR3 has 13 residues. The CDR3 nucleotides are TGTGCCAGCAGGCTCTCCCCGGCCTACGAGCAGTACTTC. It specifies CASRLSPAYEQYF. Full variable domain (rest looked up from reference TRBV28 and TRBJ2-7): DVKVTQSSRYLVKRTGEKVFLECVQDMDHENMFWYRQDPGLGLRLIYFSYDVKMKEKGDIPEGYSVSREKKERFSLILESASTNQTSMYLCASRLSPAYEQYFGPGTRLTVT.

The chain is built from TRBV28 and TRBJ2-5; 13 nucleotides line up with TRBD2. Germline trimming cut 5 bases from V and 4 bases from J; bases unmatched to any gene: 10. This CDR3 has 17 amino acids. Germline CDR1 is MDHEN and CDR2 is SYDVKM. DNA of the CDR3: TGTGCCAGCAGTGCGATTGGACTAGCGGGAGTAGGAGAGACCCAGTACTTC. It specifies CASSAIGLAGVGETQYF.

This clone has just one count. This sequence joins TRBV7-2 and TRBJ1-5; possible D gene TRBD1, 5 bases. The germline V gene encodes CDR1 SGHTA and CDR2 FQGNSA. Trimming stripped 2 bases from V and 1 base from J, with 15 bases between. The CDR3 is made up of 17 amino acids. CDR3 residues: CASSLSGAWWSNQPQHF. The CDR3 coding sequence is TGTGCCAGCAGCTTAAGCGGGGCATGGTGGAGCAATCAGCCCCAGCATTTT.

The chain is built from TRBV21-1 and TRBJ2-3; the table's D gene call, TRBD1, was not cross checked with the DNA. TRBV21-1 is assigned pseudogene status. The CDR3 is 10 amino acids. The CDR3: CPLATDTQYF. DNA of the CDR3: TGCCCCTTGGCAACAGATACGCAGTATTTT.

The chain employs TRBV18 and TRBJ1-3, with D possibly matching TRBD1 (6 bases). CDR1 and CDR2 (germline): KGHSH, LQKENI. The CDR3 consists of 14 residues. Trimming removed 0 bases from V and 8 bases from J, with 11 bases in between. CDR3 in amino acids: CASSPPSGADTIYF. The CDR3 coding sequence is TGTGCCAGCTCACCACCTTCAGGGGCTGACACCATATATTTT.

The rearrangement joins TRBV15 to TRBJ2-3; unclear D gene. Trimming removed 0 bases at V and 1 base at J, with 5 bases between. The CDR3 has 14 amino acids. Germline CDR1 is LNHNV and CDR2 is YYDKDF (reference sequence). CDR3 sequence (DNA): TGTGCCACCAGCAGAGATACGGGCACAGATACGCAGTATTTT. Protein: CATSRDTGTDTQYF.

The chain joins TRBV2 to TRBJ1-1; unclear D gene. Trimming shortened V by 6 bases and J by 0 bases, and 11 bases separated the two germline ends. The germline CDR1 and CDR2 sequences are SNHLY and FYNNEI. This CDR3 has 14 amino acids. The CDR3 DNA sequence: TGTGCCAGCAGAACTAATTCACTGAACACTGAAGCTTTCTTT. Translating it yields CASRTNSLNTEAFF. The full variable domain, its missing parts supplied by reference TRBV2 and TRBJ1-1, is EPEVTQTPSHQVTQMGQEVILRCVPISNHLYFYWYRQILGQKVEFLVSFYNNEISEKSEIFDDQFSVERPDGSNFTLKIRSTKLEDSAMYFCASRTNSLNTEAFFGQGTRLTVV.

The V gene is TRBV7-9, the J gene TRBJ2-7; D is possibly TRBD1 (5 bases). Germline values: CDR1 SEHNR, CDR2 FQNEAQ (reference sequence). The V end lost 5 bases, the J end lost 5 bases, and 10 bases lay between the germline ends. The CDR3 length is 12 residues. DNA of the CDR3: TGTGCCAGCAGCCTAGGACACAACGAGCAGTACTTC. Translation: CASSLGHNEQYF. The full variable domain, completed using reference TRBV7-9 and TRBJ2-7, is DTGVSQNPRHKITKRGQNVTFRCDPISEHNRLYWYRQTLGQGPEFLTYFQNEAQLEKSRLLSDRFSAERPKGSFSTLEIQRTEQGDSAMYLCASSLGHNEQYFGPGTRLTVT.

This chain uses TRBV12-3 or TRBV12-4 with TRBJ1-3; D is uncertain. CDR3 length: 11 amino acids. V gave up 5 bases and J gave up 8 bases, with 7 bases separating them. The CDR3: CASSPTYTIYF. CDR3 coding DNA: TGTGCCAGCAGTCCGACTTACACCATATATTTT.

The chain carries TRBV4-1 and TRBJ1-1, with 7 nucleotides matching TRBD1. V gave up 5 bases and J gave up 4 bases; unmatched junction bases: 10. This CDR3 comprises 15 residues. CDR1 MGHRA and CDR2 YSYEKL come from the germline V gene. CDR3 amino acids: CASSTRQGLGTEAFF. The CDR3 region has the DNA TGCGCCAGCAGCACCCGACAGGGATTGGGCACTGAAGCTTTCTTT.

The V and J genes are TRBV3-1 (or the pseudogene TRBV3-2) and TRBJ2-7; possible D gene TRBD1, 5 bases. Trimming took 4 bases from V and 3 from J, leaving 10 bases between them. This CDR3 comprises 13 residues. Germline V lookup: CDR1 LGHDT, CDR2 YNNKEL (reference sequence). This CDR3 reads CASSLGPNYEQYF. The CDR3 DNA sequence: TGTGCCAGCAGCCTGGGGCCGAACTACGAGCAGTACTTC.

The chain uses TRBV12-3 or TRBV12-4 and TRBJ2-5; 7 bases match TRBD2. CDR3 length: 13 amino acids. The V gene end was trimmed by 3 bases and the J gene end by 5 bases; junction bases not matched to a gene: 3. The CDR3 sequence is CASSFHGGETQYF. The CDR3 region has the DNA TGTGCCAGCAGTTTTCACGGGGGGGAGACCCAGTACTTC.

The gene calls are TRBV6-5 and TRBJ1-2; perhaps TRBD1 as D (5 bases). Germline-derived CDR1 and CDR2 are MNHEY and SVGAGI. The V end was cut by 0 bases, the J end by 5 bases, with 10 bases between. The CDR3 length is 14 residues. For the CDR3, the DNA is TGTGCCAGCAGTTACTCGCGGGGGTTTTATGGCTACACCTTC. Encoded protein: CASSYSRGFYGYTF.